These T cell receptor beta chains were read from a single sample in a study of blood T cell repertoires in COVID-19. TCRdb's table, derived via immunoSEQ multiplex PCR, lists solely in-frame clones and lacks some. This sample yields fewer than 300,000 clones, of which 80% to 95% are seen a single time; 1% to 1.3% belongs to the top ten. The sequencing sample was made of PBMCs or T cells enriched from blood (not recorded which). The receptors were gathered from a woman aged 25-40 years who had recovered from COVID-19. Both conserved end residues are part of each CDR3. Fields, in order: J gene, clone size, V gene, D gene, CDR3 protein, CDR3 DNA. A D gene is named only where the DNA matches it firmly. The size of a clone is reported for some rows only, either as once, few or many, or as a class for expanded clones.

>TRBJ2-7|NA|TRBV7-2|NA
CASTLPGVIYEQYF
TGTGCCAGCACCCTACCGGGGGTAATCTACGAGCAGTACTTC
>TRBJ2-1|NA|TRBV29-1|TRBD2
CSVEGGGAIDYNEQFF
TGCAGCGTTGAAGGCGGGGGAGCGATCGACTACAATGAGCAGTTCTTC
>TRBJ1-1|NA|TRBV6-5|NA
CASSSSRRLNTEAFF
TGTGCCAGCAGTTCGTCACGGAGACTGAACACTGAAGCTTTCTTT
>TRBJ1-4|NA|TRBV24-1|NA
CATSDGALEKLFF
TGTGCCACCAGTGATGGGGCCCTTGAAAAACTGTTTTTT
>TRBJ2-3|NA|TRBV11-3|NA
CASSLIGGTDTQYF
TGTGCCAGCAGCTTGATCGGGGGCACAGATACGCAGTATTTT
>TRBJ1-5|NA|TRBV7-2|TRBD1
CASSLVPQGQIINQPQHF
TGTGCCAGCAGCTTAGTCCCCCAGGGACAGATTATAAATCAGCCCCAGCATTTT
>TRBJ2-7|NA|TRBV7-9|TRBD2
CASSNGLADYEQYF
TGTGCCAGCAGCAATGGACTAGCGGACTACGAGCAGTACTTC
>TRBJ1-2|NA|TRBV7-2|NA
CASSLEQGRNYGYTF
TGTGCCAGCAGCTTGGAACAGGGTCGTAACTATGGCTACACCTTC
>TRBJ2-5|NA|TRBV6-5|NA
CASSRQGYQETQYF
TGTGCCAGCAGCCGTCAGGGGTACCAAGAGACCCAGTACTTC
>TRBJ1-6|NA|TRBV7-2|NA
CASSLPDRSSYNSPLHF
TGTGCCAGCAGCTTACCAGACAGGAGCTCCTATAATTCACCCCTCCACTTT
>TRBJ1-5|NA|TRBV20-1|TRBD1
CSASRDSNQPQHF
TGCAGTGCTAGTAGGGACAGTAATCAGCCCCAGCATTTT
>TRBJ1-5|NA|TRBV7-2|TRBD1
CASTKGDRNQPQHF
TGTGCCAGCACAAAGGGGGACAGGAATCAGCCCCAGCATTTT
>TRBJ2-1|NA|TRBV28|NA
CASTEGFHEQFF
TGTGCCAGCACGGAGGGTTTCCATGAGCAGTTCTTC
>TRBJ2-2|once|TRBV28|NA
CASSLLGAGELFF
TGTGCCAGCAGTTTATTGGGCGCCGGGGAGCTGTTTTTT
>TRBJ1-5|NA|TRBV28|NA
CASQGSNQPQHF
TGTGCCAGCCAGGGTAGCAATCAGCCCCAGCATTTT
>TRBJ2-3|once|TRBV19|TRBD2
CASRGLGGTDTQYF
TGTGCCAGTAGGGGACTAGGGGGGACAGATACGCAGTATTTT
>TRBJ2-2|NA|TRBV7-3|TRBD2
CASSSAGVGGELFF
TGTGCCAGCAGCTCAGCGGGAGTGGGCGGGGAGCTGTTTTTT
>TRBJ2-7|NA|TRBV12-5|NA
CASGLEPRYDEQYF
TGTGCTAGTGGTTTGGAGCCCAGGTACGACGAGCAGTACTTC
>TRBJ1-6|NA|TRBV2|NA
CATTQGQYSPLHF
TGTGCCACAACTCAGGGGCAGTATTCACCCCTCCACTTT
>TRBJ2-1|few|TRBV10-3|TRBD2
CAISGPLAGAYEQFF
TGTGCCATCAGTGGGCCACTAGCGGGAGCCTATGAGCAGTTCTTC
>TRBJ1-1|NA|TRBV29-1|NA
CSVYGTGYTEAFF
TGCAGCGTGTACGGAACAGGGTACACTGAAGCTTTCTTT
>TRBJ1-5|NA|TRBV4-2|NA
CASSPRGGQGQPQHF
TGTGCCAGCAGCCCGCGCGGGGGGCAAGGACAGCCCCAGCATTTT
>TRBJ2-7|NA|TRBV11-2|TRBD2
CASSLGGRFAEQYF
TGTGCCAGCAGCTTAGGCGGGAGGTTCGCCGAGCAGTACTTC
>TRBJ1-2|NA|TRBV7-8|NA
CASSGDPRGGYTF
TGTGCCAGCAGCGGGGACCCCAGGGGCGGCTACACCTTC
>TRBJ1-6|NA|TRBV27|TRBD1
CASTLTGGNSPLHF
TGTGCCAGCACCCTGACAGGGGGCAATTCACCCCTCCACTTT
>TRBJ2-1|NA|TRBV4-2|NA
CASSQDSETTYNEQFF
TGTGCCAGCAGCCAAGATTCAGAAACTACCTACAATGAGCAGTTCTTC
>TRBJ2-1|NA|TRBV2|NA
CASSVEDEQFF
TGTGCCAGCAGTGTTGAGGATGAGCAGTTCTTC
>TRBJ1-1|NA|TRBV9|NA
CASSSGDTEAFF
TGTGCCAGCAGCTCAGGGGATACTGAAGCTTTCTTT
>TRBJ2-6|NA|TRBV7-2|TRBD1
CASSLTGLSGANVLTF
TGTGCCAGCAGCTTGACAGGGCTCTCTGGGGCCAACGTCCTGACTTTC
>TRBJ2-7|NA|TRBV4-2|NA
CASSQEAASYEQYF
TGTGCCAGCAGCCAAGAAGCGGCCTCCTACGAGCAGTACTTC
>TRBJ1-2|NA|TRBV4-3|NA
CASSQDDSGYTF
TGCGCCAGCAGCCAAGATGACTCCGGCTACACCTTC
>TRBJ1-5|NA|TRBV15|NA
CATSRDGRHDQPQHF
TGTGCCACCAGCAGAGATGGCAGACATGATCAGCCCCAGCATTTT
>TRBJ1-4|NA|TRBV15|TRBD1
CATSRSTGAEYEKLFF
TGTGCCACCAGCAGAAGTACAGGGGCTGAATATGAAAAACTGTTTTTT
>TRBJ1-1|NA|TRBV11-3|NA
CASRAGMNTEAFF
TGTGCCAGCAGGGCCGGGATGAACACTGAAGCTTTCTTT
>TRBJ2-7|NA|TRBV30|NA
CAWSVRQFYEQYF
TGTGCCTGGAGTGTACGACAGTTCTACGAGCAGTACTTC
>TRBJ1-2|NA|TRBV6-5|NA
CASIGNGNYGYTF
TGTGCCAGCATCGGGAACGGAAACTATGGCTACACCTTC
>TRBJ1-2|NA|TRBV2|TRBD1
CASSRTGVDYGYTF
TGTGCCAGCAGTCGGACAGGGGTGGACTATGGCTACACCTTC
>TRBJ2-4|few|TRBV4-2|NA
CASSQDRQGGNIQYF
TGTGCCAGCAGCCAAGATCGGCAGGGAGGAAACATTCAGTACTTC
>TRBJ2-7|once|TRBV6-2/TRBV6-3|TRBD1
CASSYSRTGYPHEQYF
TGTGCCAGCAGTTACTCGCGGACAGGGTATCCCCACGAGCAGTACTTC
>TRBJ1-5|NA|TRBV6-1|NA
CASSEVQGRNQPQHF
TGTGCCAGCAGTGAGGTGCAGGGCCGCAATCAGCCCCAGCATTTT
>TRBJ1-2|NA|TRBV28|TRBD1
CASSLTGGEYGYTF
TGTGCCAGCAGTCTGACAGGGGGCGAGTATGGCTACACCTTC
>TRBJ2-1|NA|TRBV9|TRBD2
CASSVDGWTSGYNEQFF
TGTGCCAGCAGCGTAGATGGTTGGACTAGCGGTTACAATGAGCAGTTCTTC
>TRBJ1-1|few|TRBV7-2|NA
CASSLGRGNTEAFF
TGTGCCAGCAGCTTAGGAAGGGGGAACACTGAAGCTTTCTTT
>TRBJ2-2|NA|TRBV2|TRBD2
CASSGTSGRAIGELFF
TGTGCCAGCAGCGGGACTAGCGGGAGGGCTATCGGGGAGCTGTTTTTT
>TRBJ2-3|NA|TRBV7-9|NA
CASSLVTGSISADTQYF
TGTGCCAGCAGCTTAGTAACAGGCTCCATCTCCGCAGATACGCAGTATTTT
>TRBJ1-2|NA|TRBV7-2|NA
CASSLDRTGSGYTF
TGTGCCAGCAGCTTAGATCGAACAGGGAGTGGCTACACCTTC
>TRBJ1-1|NA|TRBV7-2|NA
CASSNIRNTEAFF
TGTGCCAGCAGCAACATAAGGAACACTGAAGCTTTCTTT
>TRBJ2-7|once|TRBV5-1|NA
CASSPVGVEQYF
TGCGCCAGCAGCCCTGTAGGGGTAGAGCAGTACTTC